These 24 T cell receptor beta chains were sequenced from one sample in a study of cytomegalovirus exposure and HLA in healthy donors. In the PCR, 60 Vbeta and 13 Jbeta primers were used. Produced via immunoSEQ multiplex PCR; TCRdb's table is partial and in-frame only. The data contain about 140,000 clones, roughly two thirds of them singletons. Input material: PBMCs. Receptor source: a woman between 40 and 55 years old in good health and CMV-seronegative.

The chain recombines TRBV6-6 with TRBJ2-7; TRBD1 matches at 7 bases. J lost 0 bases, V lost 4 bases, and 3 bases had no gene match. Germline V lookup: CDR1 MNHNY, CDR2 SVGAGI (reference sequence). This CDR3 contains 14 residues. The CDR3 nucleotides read TGTGCCAGCAGTTCGACAGGGTCCTCCTACGAGCAGTACGTC. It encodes CASSSTGSSYEQYV.

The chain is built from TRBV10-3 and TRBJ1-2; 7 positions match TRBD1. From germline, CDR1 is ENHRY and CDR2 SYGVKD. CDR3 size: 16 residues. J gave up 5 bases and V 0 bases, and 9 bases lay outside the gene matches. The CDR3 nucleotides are TGTGCCATCAGTGAGTCGTGGGTAGGGGGCGAGTATGGCTACACCTTC. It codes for CAISESWVGGEYGYTF.

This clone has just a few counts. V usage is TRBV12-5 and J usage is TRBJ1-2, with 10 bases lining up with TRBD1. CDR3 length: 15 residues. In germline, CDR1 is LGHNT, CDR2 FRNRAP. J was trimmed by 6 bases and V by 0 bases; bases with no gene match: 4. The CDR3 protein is CASGLVLGQGNGYTF. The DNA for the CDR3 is TGTGCTAGTGGTTTGGTACTGGGACAGGGGAATGGCTACACCTTC.

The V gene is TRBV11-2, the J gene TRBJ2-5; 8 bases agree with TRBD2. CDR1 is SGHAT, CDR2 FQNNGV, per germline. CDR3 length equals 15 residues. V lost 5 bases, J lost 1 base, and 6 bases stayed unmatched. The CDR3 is CASSRSRGGQETQYF. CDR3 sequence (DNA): TGTGCCAGCAGCCGCTCCCGGGGGGGCCAAGAGACCCAGTACTTC.

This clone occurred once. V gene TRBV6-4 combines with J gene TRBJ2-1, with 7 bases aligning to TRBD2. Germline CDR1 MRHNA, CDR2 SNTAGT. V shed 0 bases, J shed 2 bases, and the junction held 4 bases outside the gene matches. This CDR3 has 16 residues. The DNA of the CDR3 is TGTGCCAGCAGTGACTCAGCGGGGCGCCCCTACAATGAGCAGTTCTTC. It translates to CASSDSAGRPYNEQFF.

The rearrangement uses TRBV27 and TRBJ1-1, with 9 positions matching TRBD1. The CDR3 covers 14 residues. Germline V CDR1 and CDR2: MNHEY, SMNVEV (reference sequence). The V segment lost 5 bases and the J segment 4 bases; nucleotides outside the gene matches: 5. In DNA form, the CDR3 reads TGTGCCAGCAGTCCTGGACAGGGGTTCACTGAAGCTTTCTTT. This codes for CASSPGQGFTEAFF.

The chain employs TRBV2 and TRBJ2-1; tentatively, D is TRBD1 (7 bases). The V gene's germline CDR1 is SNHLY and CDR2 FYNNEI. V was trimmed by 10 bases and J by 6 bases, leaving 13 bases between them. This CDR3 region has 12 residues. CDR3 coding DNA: TGTGCCACCCGACAGGGACTCAATGAGCAGTTCTTC. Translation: CATRQGLNEQFF. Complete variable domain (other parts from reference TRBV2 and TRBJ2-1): EPEVTQTPSHQVTQMGQEVILRCVPISNHLYFYWYRQILGQKVEFLVSFYNNEISEKSEIFDDQFSVERPDGSNFTLKIRSTKLEDSAMYFCATRQGLNEQFFGPGTRLTVL.

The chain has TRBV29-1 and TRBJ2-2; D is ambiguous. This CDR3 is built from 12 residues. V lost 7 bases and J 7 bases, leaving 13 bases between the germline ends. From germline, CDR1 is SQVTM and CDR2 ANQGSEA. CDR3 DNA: TGCAGCGCACATTTATCAGGCGGGGAGCTGTTTTTT. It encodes CSAHLSGGELFF.

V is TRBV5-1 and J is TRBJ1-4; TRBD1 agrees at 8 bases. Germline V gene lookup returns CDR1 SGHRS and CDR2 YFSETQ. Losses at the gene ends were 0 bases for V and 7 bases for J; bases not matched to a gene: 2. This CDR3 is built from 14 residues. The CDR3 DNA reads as TGCGCCAGCAGCTTGGGACAGGGGATTGAAAAACTGTTTTTT. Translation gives CASSLGQGIEKLFF.

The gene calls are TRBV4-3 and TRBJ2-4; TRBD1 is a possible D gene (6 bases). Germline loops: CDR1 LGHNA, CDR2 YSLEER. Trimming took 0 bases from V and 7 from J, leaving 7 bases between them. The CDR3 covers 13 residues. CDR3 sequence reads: CASSQERGNIQYF. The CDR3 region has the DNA TGCGCCAGCAGCCAAGAAAGGGGGAACATTCAGTACTTC.

In DNA, the CDR3 is TGTGCCAGCAGCTCTCGACAAGGGGGTGCAGATACGCAGTATTTT. This sequence encodes CASSSRQGGADTQYF. V is TRBV5-6 and J is TRBJ2-3; the D gene is possibly TRBD1 (6 bases). Germline V gives CDR1 SGHDT, CDR2 YYEEEE. Trimming took 3 bases from V and 4 from J, leaving 15 bases between them. The CDR3 loop spans 15 amino acids. The whole variable domain, filled in from reference TRBV5-6 and TRBJ2-3, reads DAGVTQSPTHLIKTRGQQVTLRCSPKSGHDTVSWYQQALGQGPQFIFQYYEEEERQRGNFPDRFSGHQFPNYSSELNVNALLLGDSALYLCASSSRQGGADTQYFGPGTRLTVL.

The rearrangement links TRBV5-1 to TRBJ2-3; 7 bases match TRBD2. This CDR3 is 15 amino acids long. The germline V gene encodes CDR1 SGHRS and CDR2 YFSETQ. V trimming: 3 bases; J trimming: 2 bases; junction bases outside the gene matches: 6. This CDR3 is CASSWGEGFTDTQYF. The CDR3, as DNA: TGCGCCAGCAGCTGGGGGGAGGGGTTCACAGATACGCAGTATTTT.

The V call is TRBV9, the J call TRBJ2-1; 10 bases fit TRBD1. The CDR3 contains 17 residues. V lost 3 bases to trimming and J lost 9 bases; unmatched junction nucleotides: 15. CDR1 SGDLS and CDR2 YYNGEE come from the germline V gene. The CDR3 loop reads CASSDFISGTGASEQFF. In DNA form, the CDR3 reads TGTGCCAGCAGCGACTTTATTTCCGGGACAGGGGCGAGTGAGCAGTTCTTC.

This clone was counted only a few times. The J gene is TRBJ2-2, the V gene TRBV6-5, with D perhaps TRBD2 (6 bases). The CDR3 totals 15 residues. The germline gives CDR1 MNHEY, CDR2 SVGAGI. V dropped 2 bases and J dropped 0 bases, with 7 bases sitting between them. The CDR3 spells CASSYGGTNTGELFF. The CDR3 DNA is TGTGCCAGCAGTTACGGGGGGACGAACACCGGGGAGCTGTTTTTT.

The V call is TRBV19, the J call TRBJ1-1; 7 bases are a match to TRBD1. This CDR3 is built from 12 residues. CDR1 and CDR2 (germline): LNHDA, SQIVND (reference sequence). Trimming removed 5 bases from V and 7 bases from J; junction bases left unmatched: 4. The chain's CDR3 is CASSFRDSEAFF. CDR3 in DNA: TGTGCCAGTAGTTTCCGGGACAGTGAAGCTTTCTTT.

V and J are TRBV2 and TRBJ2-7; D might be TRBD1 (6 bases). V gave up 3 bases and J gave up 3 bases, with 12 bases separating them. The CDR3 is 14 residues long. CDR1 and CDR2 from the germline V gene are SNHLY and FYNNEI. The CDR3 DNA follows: TGTGCCAGCAGTGACAGGGGAATTGGCTACGAGCAGTACTTC. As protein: CASSDRGIGYEQYF.

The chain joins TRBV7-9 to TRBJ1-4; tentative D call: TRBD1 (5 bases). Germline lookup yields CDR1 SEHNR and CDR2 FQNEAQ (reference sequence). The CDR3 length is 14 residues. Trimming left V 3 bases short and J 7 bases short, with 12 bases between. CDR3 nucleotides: TGTGCCAGCAGCTTCGGGCAGGGAAGTGAAAAACTGTTTTTT. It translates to CASSFGQGSEKLFF.

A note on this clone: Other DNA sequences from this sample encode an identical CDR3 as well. The CDR3 nucleotides read TGTGCCAGCAGCTTAGGAGGACAGCCCCAGCATTTT. Translating gives CASSLGGQPQHF. The chain recombines TRBV7-9 with TRBJ1-5, with D unclear. CDR3 length equals 12 residues. V lost 1 base, J lost 7 bases, and 5 bases lay in between. Germline V gene lookup returns CDR1 SEHNR and CDR2 FQNEAQ (reference sequence).

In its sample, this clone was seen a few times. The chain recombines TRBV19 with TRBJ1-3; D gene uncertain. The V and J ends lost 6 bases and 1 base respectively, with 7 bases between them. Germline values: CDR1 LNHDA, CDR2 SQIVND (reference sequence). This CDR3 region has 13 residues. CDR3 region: CASRRVSGNTIYF. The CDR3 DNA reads TGTGCCAGTAGAAGAGTATCTGGAAACACCATATATTTT.

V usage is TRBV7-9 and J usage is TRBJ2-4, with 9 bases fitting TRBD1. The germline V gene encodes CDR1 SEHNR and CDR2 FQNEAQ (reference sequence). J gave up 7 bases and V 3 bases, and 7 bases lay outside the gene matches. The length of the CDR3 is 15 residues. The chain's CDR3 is CASSLLGTGQNIQYF. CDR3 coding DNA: TGTGCCAGCAGCTTGCTAGGGACAGGGCAGAACATTCAGTACTTC.

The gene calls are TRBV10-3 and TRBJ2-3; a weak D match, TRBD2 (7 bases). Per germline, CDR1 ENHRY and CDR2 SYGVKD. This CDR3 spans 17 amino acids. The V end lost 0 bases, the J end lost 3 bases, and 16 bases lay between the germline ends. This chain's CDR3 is CAISESMFGRGTDTQYF. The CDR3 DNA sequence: TGTGCCATCAGTGAGTCGATGTTTGGGAGGGGGACAGATACGCAGTATTTT.

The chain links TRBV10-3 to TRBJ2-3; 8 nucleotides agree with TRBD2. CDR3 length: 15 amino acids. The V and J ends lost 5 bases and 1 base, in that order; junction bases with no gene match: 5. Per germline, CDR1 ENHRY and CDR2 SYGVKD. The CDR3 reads CAISIAGMGTDTQYF. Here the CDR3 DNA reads TGTGCCATCAGTATAGCGGGGATGGGCACAGATACGCAGTATTTT.

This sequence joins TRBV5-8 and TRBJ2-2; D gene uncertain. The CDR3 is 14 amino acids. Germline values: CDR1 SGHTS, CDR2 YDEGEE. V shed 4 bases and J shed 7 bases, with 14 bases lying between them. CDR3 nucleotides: TGTGCCAGCAGCCCCCCAGTCGTCCACGGGGAGCTGTTTTTT. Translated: CASSPPVVHGELFF.

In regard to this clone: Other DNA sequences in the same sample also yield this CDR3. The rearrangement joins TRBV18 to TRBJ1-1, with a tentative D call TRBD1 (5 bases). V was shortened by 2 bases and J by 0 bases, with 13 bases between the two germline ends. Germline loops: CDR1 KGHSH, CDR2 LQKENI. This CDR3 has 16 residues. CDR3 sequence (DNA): TGTGCCAGCTCACCAGCCACAGGAGCAATGAACACTGAAGCTTTCTTT. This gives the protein CASSPATGAMNTEAFF.